This T cell receptor (beta chain) was identified during a study of post-analysis software for immune sequencing data. At the level of the study: Included courses were relapsing-remitting and secondary progressive multiple sclerosis; progressive-relapsing multiple sclerosis was also included. Findings and caveats of the study: When patients were compared with controls, about 5 TRBV segments were more frequent, TRBV5-6, TRBV5-1 and TRBV20-1 among them. Controls' normalized Chao1 diversity significantly exceeded that of multiple sclerosis patients.

Researchers reported that TCR beta cDNA libraries carried unique molecular identifiers. TCRdb fed the PCR reads into MiXCR, producing one record per CDR3 protein. The sample consists of some 890,000 distinct CDR3 sequences, approximately 53% of them appearing once. This clonotype was seen a handful of times. What it binds is unknown. Losses at the gene ends were 6 bases for V and 3 bases for J; bases not matched to a gene: 8. CDR1 is MNHEY, CDR2 SVGAGI, per germline. This CDR3 comprises 15 residues. The sequence was collected from a girl aged 5-17 years with multiple sclerosis. The specimen sequenced was blood. The chain joins TRBV6-5 to TRBJ2-7; 10 positions match TRBD2. The CDR3 nucleotides read TGTGCCAGCAGCCTTCTAGCGGGGGCAGGCTACGAGCAGTACTTC. This sequence encodes CASSLLAGAGYEQYF.